These 16 T cell receptor beta chains were sequenced from one sample in a study of long-term antiretroviral therapy in people with HIV. With survey level as its setting, the immunoSEQ assay was v3.0. Profiled with immunoSEQ multiplex PCR; TCRdb holds only in-frame clones, not every one. The sample has approximately 15,000 clones; 75% to 95% are singletons. The sample in question was unsorted PBMCs, obtained 0.3 years after starting antiretroviral therapy. These receptor sequences come from a man aged 60 to 75 with HIV.

The J gene is TRBJ1-5, the V gene TRBV19, with TRBD1 matching over 7 bases. After removal of 5 bases from V and 7 bases from J, the junction contained 5 bases not matched to a gene. This CDR3 has 13 amino acids. CDR1 and CDR2 (germline): LNHDA, SQIVND (reference sequence). Here the CDR3 DNA reads TGTGCCAGTAGTGGACAGGATGTCCAGCCCCAGCATTTT. It encodes CASSGQDVQPQHF.

This clone was seen only once. The chain joins TRBV30 to TRBJ1-3; no definite D call. The V gene lost 2 bases and the J gene lost 4 bases, with 3 bases spanning the gap. The CDR3 is 11 residues long. The germline gives CDR1 GTSNPN, CDR2 SVGIG (reference sequence). In DNA, the CDR3 is TGTGCCTGGAGTTGGGGAAACACCATATATTTT. It encodes CAWSWGNTIYF.

The chain employs TRBV5-4 and TRBJ2-1; tentatively, D is TRBD1 (6 bases). The germline gives CDR1 SGHNT, CDR2 YYREEE (reference sequence). This CDR3 region has 12 residues. V lost 4 bases to trimming and J lost 12 bases, with 14 bases between them. CDR3 residues: CASSPTTGPQFF. In DNA, the CDR3 is TGTGCCAGCAGCCCCACCACAGGGCCGCAGTTCTTC.

The rearrangement joins TRBV5-1 to TRBJ1-5; D unclear. V shed 3 bases and J shed 3 bases, with 7 bases lying between them. This CDR3 region has 13 residues. Looked up from germline, CDR1 is SGHRS and CDR2 is YFSETQ. CDR3 nucleotides: TGCGCCAGCAGCTCCGACATCAATCAGCCCCAGCATTTT. It yields the protein CASSSDINQPQHF.

The gene calls are TRBV28 and TRBJ2-2; no reliable D call. Germline CDR1 reads MDHEN; CDR2 reads SYDVKM. CDR3 length: 11 amino acids. The V and J ends lost 6 bases and 6 bases respectively, with 5 bases between them. CDR3 in amino acids: CASSPPGELFF. The CDR3 DNA sequence: TGTGCCAGCAGCCCCCCCGGGGAGCTGTTTTTT.

The chain carries TRBV5-1 and TRBJ2-5, with D maybe TRBD2 (7 bases). V shed 1 base and J shed 1 base, with 14 bases lying between them. The CDR3 consists of 16 residues. Germline V gene sequence: CDR1 SGHRS, CDR2 YFSETQ. CDR3 coding DNA: TGCGCCAGCAGCTTGTGGGGGGGGGCAGGCCAAGAGACCCAGTACTTC. Translating gives CASSLWGGAGQETQYF.

V is TRBV29-1 and J is TRBJ2-7; D is perhaps TRBD1 or TRBD2 (7 bases each). This CDR3 region has 14 residues. V lost 6 bases to trimming and J lost 4 bases, with 19 bases between them. The germline gives CDR1 SQVTM, CDR2 ANQGSEA. CDR3 nucleotide sequence: TGCAGCGTGGGGGGAGGGGGCGCCTTATACGAGCAGTACTTC. The encoded protein is CSVGGGGALYEQYF.

J is TRBJ2-7 and V is TRBV5-1; 10 positions match TRBD2. V was pared by 0 bases and J by 4 bases, with 10 bases of the junction left unmatched. Germline CDR1 SGHRS, CDR2 YFSETQ. The CDR3 is 17 residues long. The CDR3 DNA reads as TGCGCCAGCAGCTTGGGGCCCTGGGCTAGCGGGAGTTACGAGCAGTACTTC. Protein product: CASSLGPWASGSYEQYF.

The chain joins TRBV29-1 to TRBJ1-1, with 8 positions matching TRBD1. Per germline, CDR1 SQVTM and CDR2 ANQGSEA. This CDR3 is built from 13 residues. V shed 7 bases, J shed 1 base, and the junction held 5 bases outside the gene matches. The CDR3 bases are TGCAGCGCGATCGGGACAGGGAACACTGAAGCTTTCTTT. This encodes CSAIGTGNTEAFF. The full variable domain, with the rest looked up from reference TRBV29-1 and TRBJ1-1, is SAVISQKPSRDICQRGTSLTIQCQVDSQVTMMFWYRQQPGQSLTLIATANQGSEATYESGFVIDKFPISRPNLTFSTLTVSNMSPEDSSIYLCSAIGTGNTEAFFGQGTRLTVV.

This chain joins TRBV27 and TRBJ2-3, with 8 bases identical to TRBD1. V shed 7 bases and J 8 bases; nucleotides not matched to a gene: 14. Germline V CDR1 and CDR2: MNHEY, SMNVEV (reference sequence). CDR3 length: 15 amino acids. For the CDR3, the DNA is TGTGCCAGCACCGATCCCGACAGGGGCGGAGTTACGCAGTATTTT. Amino acid sequence: CASTDPDRGGVTQYF.

The CDR3: CASSEPAGTASAGELFF. CDR3 nucleotides: TGTGCCAGCAGTGAACCAGCCGGGACGGCCAGCGCCGGGGAGCTGTTTTTT. V and J are TRBV6-1 and TRBJ2-2, with D tentatively TRBD1 or TRBD2 (5 bases each). Germline lookup yields CDR1 MNHNS and CDR2 SASEGT. The CDR3 covers 17 residues. V was pared by 2 bases and J by 6 bases, with 19 bases between.

The rearrangement joins TRBV5-7 to TRBJ1-5; 7 bases map to TRBD1. TRBV5-7 is an ORF; its function is uncertain. This CDR3 has 19 amino acids. V lost 3 bases to trimming and J lost 2 bases; unmatched junction nucleotides: 17. The CDR3 is CASSSTCDRAPEGNQPQHF. CDR3 sequence (DNA): TGTGCCAGCAGCTCGACATGCGACAGGGCGCCTGAGGGCAATCAGCCCCAGCATTTT.

This clone was found once. The chain is built from TRBV2 and TRBJ1-4; D may be TRBD1 (5 bases). The CDR3 contains 15 residues. The germline CDR1 and CDR2 sequences are SNHLY and FYNNEI. Trimming took off 6 bases at V and 3 bases at J, with 14 bases between the two ends. Here the CDR3 reads CASRLEQAANEKLFF. The CDR3 DNA reads TGTGCCAGCAGACTCGAACAGGCGGCTAATGAAAAACTGTTTTTT. Full variable domain (missing parts from reference TRBV2 and TRBJ1-4): EPEVTQTPSHQVTQMGQEVILRCVPISNHLYFYWYRQILGQKVEFLVSFYNNEISEKSEIFDDQFSVERPDGSNFTLKIRSTKLEDSAMYFCASRLEQAANEKLFFGSGTQLSVL.

The chain is built from TRBV28 and TRBJ1-2; 8 nucleotides line up with TRBD1. This CDR3 spans 16 amino acids. V dropped 4 bases and J dropped 1; count of bases not matched to a gene: 8. CDR1 and CDR2 (germline): MDHEN, SYDVKM. The CDR3 DNA sequence: TGTGCCAGCAGTTCCGGACCCAGGGGGCTTAACTATGGCTACACCTTC. It translates to CASSSGPRGLNYGYTF.

The chain uses TRBV5-1 and TRBJ2-3, with 7 bases fitting TRBD1. Germline loops: CDR1 SGHRS, CDR2 YFSETQ. V dropped 0 bases and J dropped 2; count of bases not matched to a gene: 3. The CDR3 sequence is 15 residues long. The DNA of the CDR3 is TGCGCCAGCAGCTTGGTAGACAGGGACACAGATACGCAGTATTTT. It codes for CASSLVDRDTDTQYF.

The chain uses TRBV30 and TRBJ1-2; 7 positions agree with TRBD1. V lost 5 bases, J lost 6 bases, and 12 bases stayed unmatched. Germline V CDR1 and CDR2: GTSNPN, SVGIG (reference sequence). This CDR3 has 14 residues. CDR3 in DNA: TGTGCCTGGGGTTCTGAGGGACAGCACGATGGCTACACCTTC. It translates to CAWGSEGQHDGYTF. The entire variable domain, with the rest obtained from reference TRBV30 and TRBJ1-2, is as follows: SQTIHQWPATLVQPVGSPLSLECTVEGTSNPNLYWYRQAAGRGLQLLFYSVGIGQISSEVPQNLSASRPQDRQFILSSKKLLLSDSGFYLCAWGSEGQHDGYTFGSGTRLTVV.